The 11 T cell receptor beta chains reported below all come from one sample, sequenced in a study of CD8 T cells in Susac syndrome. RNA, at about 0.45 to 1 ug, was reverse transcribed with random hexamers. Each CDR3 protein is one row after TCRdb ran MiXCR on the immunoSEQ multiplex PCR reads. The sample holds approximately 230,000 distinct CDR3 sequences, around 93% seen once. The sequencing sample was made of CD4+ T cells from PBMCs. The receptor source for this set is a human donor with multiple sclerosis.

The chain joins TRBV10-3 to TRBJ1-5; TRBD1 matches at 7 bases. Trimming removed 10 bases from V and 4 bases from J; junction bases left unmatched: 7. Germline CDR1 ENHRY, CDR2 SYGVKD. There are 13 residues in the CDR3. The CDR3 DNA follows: TGTGCCAGCGGGGGGACAGAAAATCAGCCCCAGCATTTT. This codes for CASGGTENQPQHF.

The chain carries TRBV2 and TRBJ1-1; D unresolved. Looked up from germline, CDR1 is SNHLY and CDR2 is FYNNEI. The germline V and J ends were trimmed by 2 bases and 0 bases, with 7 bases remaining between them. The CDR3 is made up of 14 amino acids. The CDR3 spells CASSERNLNTEAFF. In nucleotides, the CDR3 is TGTGCCAGCAGTGAAAGGAACTTGAACACTGAAGCTTTCTTT. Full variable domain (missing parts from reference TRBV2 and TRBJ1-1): EPEVTQTPSHQVTQMGQEVILRCVPISNHLYFYWYRQILGQKVEFLVSFYNNEISEKSEIFDDQFSVERPDGSNFTLKIRSTKLEDSAMYFCASSERNLNTEAFFGQGTRLTVV.

The CDR3 sequence is CASSFGVGSYNEQFF. The CDR3, as DNA: TGCGCCAGCAGCTTCGGGGTAGGCTCCTACAATGAGCAGTTCTTC. The chain joins TRBV5-1 to TRBJ2-1; possibly TRBD2 for D (5 bases). The CDR3 contains 15 residues. V was shortened by 2 bases and J by 0 bases, with 9 bases between the two germline ends. CDR1 SGHRS and CDR2 YFSETQ come from the germline V gene.

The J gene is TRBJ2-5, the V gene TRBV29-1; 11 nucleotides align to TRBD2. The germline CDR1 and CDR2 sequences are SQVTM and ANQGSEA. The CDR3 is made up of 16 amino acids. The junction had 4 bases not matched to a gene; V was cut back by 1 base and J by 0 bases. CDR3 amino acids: CSVEVLAGENQETQYF. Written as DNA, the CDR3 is TGCAGCGTTGAAGTACTAGCGGGAGAGAACCAAGAGACCCAGTACTTC.

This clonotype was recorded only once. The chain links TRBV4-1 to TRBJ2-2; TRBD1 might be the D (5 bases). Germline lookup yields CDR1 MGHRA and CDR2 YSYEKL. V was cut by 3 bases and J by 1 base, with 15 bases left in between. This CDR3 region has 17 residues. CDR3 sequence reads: CASSHDLTERNTGELFF. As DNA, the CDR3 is TGCGCCAGCAGCCACGACCTGACAGAGCGGAACACCGGGGAGCTGTTTTTT.

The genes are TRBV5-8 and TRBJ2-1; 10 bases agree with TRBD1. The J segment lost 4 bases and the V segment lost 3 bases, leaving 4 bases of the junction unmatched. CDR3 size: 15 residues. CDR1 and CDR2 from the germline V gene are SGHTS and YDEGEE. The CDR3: CASSSGQGGYNEQFF. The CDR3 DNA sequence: TGTGCCAGCAGCTCTGGACAGGGGGGGTACAATGAGCAGTTCTTC.

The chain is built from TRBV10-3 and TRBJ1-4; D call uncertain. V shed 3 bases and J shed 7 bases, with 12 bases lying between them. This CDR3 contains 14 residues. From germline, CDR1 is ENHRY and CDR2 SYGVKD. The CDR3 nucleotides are TGTGCCATCAGTGAAGGAAGTGTAGGTGAAAAACTGTTTTTT. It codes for CAISEGSVGEKLFF.

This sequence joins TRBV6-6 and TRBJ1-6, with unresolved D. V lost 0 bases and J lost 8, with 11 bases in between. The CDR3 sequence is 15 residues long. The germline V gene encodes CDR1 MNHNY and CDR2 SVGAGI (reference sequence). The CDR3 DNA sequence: TGTGCCAGCAGTTACTCGCACCTCCCGGATTCACCCCTCCACTTT. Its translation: CASSYSHLPDSPLHF.

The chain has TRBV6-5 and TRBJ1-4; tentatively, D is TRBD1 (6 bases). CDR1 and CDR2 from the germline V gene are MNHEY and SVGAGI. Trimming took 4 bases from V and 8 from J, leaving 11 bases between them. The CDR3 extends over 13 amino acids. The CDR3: CASSSQGTEKLFF. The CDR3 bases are TGTGCCAGCAGTTCACAGGGTACCGAAAAACTGTTTTTT.

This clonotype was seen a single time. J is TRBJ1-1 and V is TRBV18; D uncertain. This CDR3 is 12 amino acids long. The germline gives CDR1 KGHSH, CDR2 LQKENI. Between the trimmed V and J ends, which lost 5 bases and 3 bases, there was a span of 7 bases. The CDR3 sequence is CASSVVDTEAFF. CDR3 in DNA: TGTGCCAGCTCAGTTGTGGACACTGAAGCTTTCTTT.

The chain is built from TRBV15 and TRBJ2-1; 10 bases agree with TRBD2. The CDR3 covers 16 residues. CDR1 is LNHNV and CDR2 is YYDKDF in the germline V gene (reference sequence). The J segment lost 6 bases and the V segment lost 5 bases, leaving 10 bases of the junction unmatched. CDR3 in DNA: TGTGCCACCAGCGCTCCAGCGGGAGGGCCCGTCAATGAGCAGTTCTTC. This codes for CATSAPAGGPVNEQFF.